Each of the 9 T cell receptor beta chains below was sequenced from the same sample in a study of response to subunit inactivated influenza vaccine. TCRdb used MiXCR to reprocess the RT-PCR reads, holding one entry per CDR3 protein. The sample yields 750,000 to 850,000 distinct CDR3 sequences, approximately 17% seen once. Source: PBMCs from blood, taken around 5 days after vaccination. These receptors all stem from a man in his forties or fifties who received an inactivated influenza vaccine.

The CDR3 spells CAISPFGAFPVYNEQFF. The DNA for the CDR3 is TGTGCCATCAGTCCCTTTGGGGCCTTCCCCGTCTACAATGAGCAGTTCTTC. The V gene is TRBV10-3, the J gene TRBJ2-1; a weak D match, TRBD1 (5 bases). Germline assignment: CDR1 ENHRY and CDR2 SYGVKD. This CDR3 contains 17 residues. V was clipped by 5 bases and J by 3 bases, with 20 bases between them.

This clonotype was detected only a few times. This chain joins TRBV6-1 and TRBJ2-4; possibly TRBD1 for D (6 bases). The CDR3 covers 16 residues. V dropped 6 bases and J dropped 1 base, with 16 bases sitting between them. Germline loops: CDR1 MNHNS, CDR2 SASEGT. The chain's CDR3 is CASSPESRGAKNIQYF. The CDR3 nucleotides read TGTGCCAGCAGCCCCGAATCGAGGGGGGCCAAAAACATTCAGTACTTC.

V usage is TRBV29-1 and J usage is TRBJ1-4; D remains ambiguous. V lost 7 bases and J 8 bases, leaving 11 bases between the germline ends. Per germline, CDR1 SQVTM and CDR2 ANQGSEA. The CDR3 is 11 residues long. DNA of the CDR3: TGCAGCGCTCTGTTGGACGAAAAACTGTTTTTT. This gives the protein CSALLDEKLFF. Combining the CDR3 with reference TRBV29-1 and TRBJ1-4 gives the whole variable domain SAVISQKPSRDICQRGTSLTIQCQVDSQVTMMFWYRQQPGQSLTLIATANQGSEATYESGFVIDKFPISRPNLTFSTLTVSNMSPEDSSIYLCSALLDEKLFFGSGTQLSVL.

In this sample, this clonotype turned up a few times. The chain recombines TRBV29-1 with TRBJ1-2, with a tentative D call TRBD1 (5 bases). Looked up from germline, CDR1 is SQVTM and CDR2 is ANQGSEA. This CDR3 is built from 15 residues. Trimming removed 4 bases at V and 0 bases at J, with 15 bases between. The CDR3, as DNA: TGCAGCGTTGGAGGGGTCGACAAGGCTAACTATGGCTACACCTTC. It codes for CSVGGVDKANYGYTF.

This clonotype was recorded a few times. The rearrangement joins TRBV20-1 to TRBJ2-5, with D possibly matching TRBD2 (6 bases). This CDR3 spans 14 amino acids. V shed 3 bases and J shed 0 bases, with 11 bases lying between them. The germline CDR1 and CDR2 sequences are DFQATT and SNEGSKA (reference sequence). CDR3 residues: CSASRGRYQETQYF. CDR3 coding DNA: TGCAGTGCTAGTCGGGGGAGGTACCAAGAGACCCAGTACTTC.

The chain couples TRBV19 to TRBJ2-7, with unresolved D. Germline-derived CDR1 and CDR2 are LNHDA and SQIVND (reference sequence). CDR3 size: 14 residues. Trimming shortened V by 1 base and J by 3 bases, and 10 bases separated the two germline ends. For the CDR3, the DNA is TGTGCCAGTAGTATAGGGGGAATAGGCTACGAGCAGTACTTC. Translation gives CASSIGGIGYEQYF.

This clonotype was seen many times. The chain links TRBV20-1 to TRBJ2-7; 10 nucleotides align to TRBD1. Germline V lookup: CDR1 DFQATT, CDR2 SNEGSKA (reference sequence). V trimming: 4 bases; J trimming: 7 bases; junction bases outside the gene matches: 7. CDR3 size: 13 residues. DNA of the CDR3: TGCAGTGCTACCGGGACAGGGGCGGGGGAGCAGTACTTC. Translated: CSATGTGAGEQYF.

Ten or more counts support this clonotype. V is TRBV12-3 or TRBV12-4 and J is TRBJ2-7; tentative D call: TRBD2 (7 bases). The V end was cut by 6 bases, the J end by 4 bases, with 13 bases between. This CDR3 spans 13 amino acids. CDR3 sequence: CASSRGGGYEQYF. CDR3 bases: TGTGCCAGCAGCCGCGGGGGCGGGTACGAGCAGTACTTC.

This clonotype was detected only a few times. The J gene is TRBJ1-5, the V gene TRBV30, with TRBD1 as a possible D gene (5 bases). This CDR3 has 13 residues. Per germline, CDR1 GTSNPN and CDR2 SVGIG (reference sequence). Trimming stripped 3 bases from V and 4 bases from J, with 10 bases between. CDR3 DNA: TGTGCCTGGAGCGTGGGGGGTAATCAGCCCCAGCATTTT. This gives the protein CAWSVGGNQPQHF.